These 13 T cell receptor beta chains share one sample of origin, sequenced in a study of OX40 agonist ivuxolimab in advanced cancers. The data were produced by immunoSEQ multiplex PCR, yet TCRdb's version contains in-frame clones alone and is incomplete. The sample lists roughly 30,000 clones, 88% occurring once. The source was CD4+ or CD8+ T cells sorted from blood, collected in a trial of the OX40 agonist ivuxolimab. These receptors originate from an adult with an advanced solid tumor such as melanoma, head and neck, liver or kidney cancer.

CDR3 coding DNA: TGTGCCAGCAGCCCCGGGGAGGGGGGAACAGATACGCAGTATTTT. Amino acid sequence: CASSPGEGGTDTQYF. V is TRBV7-3 and J is TRBJ2-3, with D maybe TRBD2 (7 bases). The CDR3 contains 15 residues. Germline loops: CDR1 SGHTA, CDR2 FQGTGA. Trimming pared 5 bases from V and 3 bases from J, leaving 15 bases between.

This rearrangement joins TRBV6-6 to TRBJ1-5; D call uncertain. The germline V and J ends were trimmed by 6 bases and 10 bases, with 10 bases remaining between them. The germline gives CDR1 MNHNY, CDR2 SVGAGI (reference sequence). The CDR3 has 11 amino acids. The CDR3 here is CASREHLPQHF. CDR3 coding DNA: TGTGCCAGCAGGGAACACTTACCCCAGCATTTT.

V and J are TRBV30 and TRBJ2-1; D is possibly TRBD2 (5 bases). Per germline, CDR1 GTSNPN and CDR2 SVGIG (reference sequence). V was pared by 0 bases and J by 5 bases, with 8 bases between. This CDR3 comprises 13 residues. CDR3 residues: CAWSVTSHNEQFF. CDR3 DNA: TGTGCCTGGAGTGTAACTAGTCACAATGAGCAGTTCTTC.

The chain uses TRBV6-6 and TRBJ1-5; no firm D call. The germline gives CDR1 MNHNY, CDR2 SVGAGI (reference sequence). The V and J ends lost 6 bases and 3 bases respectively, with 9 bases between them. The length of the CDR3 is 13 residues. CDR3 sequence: CASRAGNNQPQHF. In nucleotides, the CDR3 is TGTGCCAGCAGGGCAGGAAACAATCAGCCCCAGCATTTT.

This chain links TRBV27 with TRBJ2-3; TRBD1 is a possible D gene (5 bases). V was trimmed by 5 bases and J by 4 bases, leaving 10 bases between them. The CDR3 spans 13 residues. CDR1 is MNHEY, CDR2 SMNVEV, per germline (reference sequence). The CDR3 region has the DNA TGTGCCAGCAGTCCCTGGGGCCCAGATACGCAGTATTTT. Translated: CASSPWGPDTQYF.

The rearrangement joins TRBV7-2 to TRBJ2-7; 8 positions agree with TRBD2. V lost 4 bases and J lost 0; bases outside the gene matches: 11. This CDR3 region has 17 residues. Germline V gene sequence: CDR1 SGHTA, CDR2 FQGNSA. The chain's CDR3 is CASSSKGSGGYSYEQYF. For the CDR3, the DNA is TGTGCCAGCAGCTCGAAGGGGAGCGGGGGTTACTCCTACGAGCAGTACTTC. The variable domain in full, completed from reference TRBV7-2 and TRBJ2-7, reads GAGVSQSPSNKVTEKGKDVELRCDPISGHTALYWYRQSLGQGLEFLIYFQGNSAPDKSGLPSDRFSAERTGGSVSTLTIQRTQQEDSAVYLCASSSKGSGGYSYEQYFGPGTRLTVT.

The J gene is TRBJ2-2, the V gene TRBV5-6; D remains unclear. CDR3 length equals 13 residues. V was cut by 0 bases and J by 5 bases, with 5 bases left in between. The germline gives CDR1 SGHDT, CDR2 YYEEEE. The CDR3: CASSLELTGELFF. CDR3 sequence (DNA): TGTGCCAGCAGCTTGGAGTTAACCGGGGAGCTGTTTTTT.

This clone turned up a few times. CDR3 in amino acids: CASSDGGPRYNEQFF. DNA of the CDR3: TGTGCCAGCAGTGACGGGGGCCCCAGGTACAATGAGCAGTTCTTC. The chain uses TRBV25-1 and TRBJ2-1; TRBD1 or TRBD2 may be the D gene (6 bases each). Trimming pared 3 bases from V and 4 bases from J, leaving 13 bases between. Per the germline V gene, CDR1 is MGHDK and CDR2 is SYGVNS. This CDR3 region has 15 residues.

The CDR3 DNA follows: TGTGCCAGCATCCGGGACGCCGGTGATTTAGGGCAGTACTTC. It encodes CASIRDAGDLGQYF. The chain has TRBV6-1 and TRBJ2-7; D possibly matches TRBD1 or TRBD2 (5 bases each). Germline V lookup: CDR1 MNHNS, CDR2 SASEGT. The CDR3 contains 14 residues. V was pared by 7 bases and J by 9 bases, with 22 bases between.

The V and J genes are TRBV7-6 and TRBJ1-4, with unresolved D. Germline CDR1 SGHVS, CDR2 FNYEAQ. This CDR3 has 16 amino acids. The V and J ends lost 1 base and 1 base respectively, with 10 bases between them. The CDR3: CASSLGAGLTNEKLFF. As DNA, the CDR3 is TGTGCCAGCAGCTTAGGGGCGGGCCTAACTAATGAAAAACTGTTTTTT.

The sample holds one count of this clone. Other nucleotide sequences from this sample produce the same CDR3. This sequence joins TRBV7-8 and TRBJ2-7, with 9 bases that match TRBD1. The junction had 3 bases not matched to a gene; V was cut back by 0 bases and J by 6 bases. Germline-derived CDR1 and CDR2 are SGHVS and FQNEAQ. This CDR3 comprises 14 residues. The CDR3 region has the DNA TGTGCCAGCAGCTTAGCGGGACAGGGCGGCGAGCAGTACTTC. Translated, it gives CASSLAGQGGEQYF.

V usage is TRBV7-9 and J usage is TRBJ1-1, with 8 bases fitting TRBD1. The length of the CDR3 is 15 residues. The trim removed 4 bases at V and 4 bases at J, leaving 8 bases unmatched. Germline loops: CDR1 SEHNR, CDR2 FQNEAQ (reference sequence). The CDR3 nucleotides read TGTGCCAGCAGCTCGAGGACAGGGACCGGCACTGAAGCTTTCTTT. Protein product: CASSSRTGTGTEAFF.

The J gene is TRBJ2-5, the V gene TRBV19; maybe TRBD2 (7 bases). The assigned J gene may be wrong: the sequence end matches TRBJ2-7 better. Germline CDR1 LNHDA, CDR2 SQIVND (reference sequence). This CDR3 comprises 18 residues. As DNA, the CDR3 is TGTGCCAGTAGTATCGGCGTAGGGGGGGCCGGACCCTCCTACGAGCAGTACTTC. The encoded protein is CASSIGVGGAGPSYEQYF.